The 23 T cell receptor beta chains below all came from one sample that was sequenced in a study of PD-1 blockade in classical Hodgkin lymphoma. All patients relapsed after autologous stem cell transplantation, and brentuximab vedotin exposure varied. Magnetic negative selection was used to purify CD4+ T cells from PBMCs that had been thawed. Here immunoSEQ multiplex PCR was the method, and the copy in TCRdb shows in-frame clones only, minus some. The sample lists 30,000 to 35,000 clones; 90% were seen once. The sample in question was CD4+ T cells from blood, obtained at baseline. All receptors come from a human donor with classical Hodgkin lymphoma.

The chain joins TRBV11-3 to TRBJ2-1; a weak D match, TRBD1 (5 bases). Germline values: CDR1 SGHNT, CDR2 YENEEA. Trimming pared 1 base from V and 5 bases from J, leaving 12 bases between. The CDR3 sequence is 15 residues long. The CDR3 bases are TGTGCCAGCAGCTTAGGGCAGGGCCGAGACAATGAGCAGTTCTTC. Translating it yields CASSLGQGRDNEQFF.

The rearrangement joins TRBV5-6 to TRBJ2-2; D ambiguous. The CDR3 runs to 17 residues. Germline loops: CDR1 SGHDT, CDR2 YYEEEE. V was trimmed by 5 bases and J by 0 bases, leaving 17 bases between them. The CDR3 is CASRPLRGAPNTGELFF. In nucleotides, the CDR3 is TGTGCCAGCAGGCCCCTACGCGGCGCCCCGAACACCGGGGAGCTGTTTTTT.

The chain has TRBV28 and TRBJ2-6, with 7 positions matching TRBD2. The germline V gene has CDR1 MDHEN and CDR2 SYDVKM. The CDR3 runs to 15 residues. V lost 3 bases and J lost 2; bases outside the gene matches: 1. The CDR3 coding sequence is TGTGCCAGCAGTTTGGGGGGGGCTGGGGCCAACGTCCTGACTTTC. As protein: CASSLGGAGANVLTF.

The chain joins TRBV10-2 to TRBJ1-5; D gene uncertain. The CDR3 extends over 12 amino acids. The V gene's germline CDR1 is WSHSY and CDR2 SAAADI. Trimming cost V 1 base and J 5 bases, with 3 bases left between them. CDR3 amino acids: CASSEWDQPQHF. Written as DNA, the CDR3 is TGCGCCAGCAGTGAGTGGGATCAGCCCCAGCATTTT.

The genes are TRBV28 and TRBJ1-1; perhaps TRBD1 as D (5 bases). Trimming removed 8 bases at V and 11 bases at J, with 18 bases between. The CDR3 runs 12 residues. In germline, CDR1 is MDHEN, CDR2 SYDVKM. CDR3 sequence (DNA): TGTGCCAGCTCTGGGGCGAAGGGAGGCGCTTTCTTT. Encoded protein: CASSGAKGGAFF.

The chain employs TRBV5-4 and TRBJ2-3; weak D call: TRBD2 (6 bases). V was pared by 2 bases and J by 2 bases, with 12 bases between. The CDR3 loop spans 15 amino acids. Germline CDR1 reads SGHNT; CDR2 reads YYREEE (reference sequence). DNA for the CDR3: TGTGCCAGCAGCTTTGCAGCGGGCCTCACAGATACGCAGTATTTT. Translated: CASSFAAGLTDTQYF.

This rearrangement joins TRBV28 to TRBJ2-1; a possible D gene is TRBD2 (6 bases). V dropped 1 base and J dropped 5 bases, with 15 bases sitting between them. The CDR3 covers 16 residues. Per the germline V gene, CDR1 is MDHEN and CDR2 is SYDVKM. CDR3 in DNA: TGTGCCAGCAGTTTATCCGGGACTGGGGAGAACAATGAGCAGTTCTTC. Translation: CASSLSGTGENNEQFF. The entire variable domain, with the rest obtained from reference TRBV28 and TRBJ2-1, is as follows: DVKVTQSSRYLVKRTGEKVFLECVQDMDHENMFWYRQDPGLGLRLIYFSYDVKMKEKGDIPEGYSVSREKKERFSLILESASTNQTSMYLCASSLSGTGENNEQFFGPGTRLTVL.

This clone has a single count. The chain employs TRBV7-8 and TRBJ1-2, with 7 bases fitting TRBD1. Germline values: CDR1 SGHVS, CDR2 FQNEAQ. The CDR3 covers 13 residues. With V trimmed by 5 bases and J by 7 bases, 7 bases remained unmatched. CDR3 sequence (DNA): TGTGCCAGCAGCCCCAGGGGGTTTGGTGGCTACACCTTC. It yields the protein CASSPRGFGGYTF.

The chain recombines TRBV6-4 with TRBJ1-1; possibly TRBD1 for D (5 bases). From germline, CDR1 is MRHNA and CDR2 SNTAGT. The CDR3 has 13 amino acids. Trimming pared 6 bases from V and 1 base from J, leaving 9 bases between. The CDR3 DNA sequence: TGTGCCAGCAGCCGGGACTGGAACACTGAAGCTTTCTTT. Protein product: CASSRDWNTEAFF.

V is TRBV7-8 and J is TRBJ1-5, with a tentative D call TRBD1 (6 bases). The length of the CDR3 is 17 residues. Germline-derived CDR1 and CDR2 are SGHVS and FQNEAQ. The ends were cut back, 2 bases at V and 5 bases at J, with 19 bases in the middle. The CDR3 is CASSLPIRRGAHQPQHF. The CDR3 nucleotides are TGTGCCAGCAGCTTACCTATAAGGCGGGGGGCGCATCAGCCCCAGCATTTT. Full variable domain (rest looked up from reference TRBV7-8 and TRBJ1-5): GAGVSQSPRYKVAKRGQDVALRCDPISGHVSLFWYQQALGQGPEFLTYFQNEAQLDKSGLPSDRFFAERPEGSVSTLKIQRTQQEDSAVYLCASSLPIRRGAHQPQHFGDGTRLSIL.

The J gene is TRBJ2-2, the V gene TRBV5-8, with TRBD2 matching over 8 bases. Germline CDR1 reads SGHTS; CDR2 reads YDEGEE. This CDR3 has 16 residues. Trimming took 4 bases from V and 2 from J; bases not matched to a gene: 7. As DNA, the CDR3 is TGTGCCAGCAGCCCCGGGACTAGGCTAAACACCGGGGAGCTGTTTTTT. Protein: CASSPGTRLNTGELFF.

This sequence joins TRBV7-2 and TRBJ2-3; D is uncertain. Trimming stripped 3 bases from V and 0 bases from J, with 10 bases between. The CDR3 has 15 residues. Germline V gene sequence: CDR1 SGHTA, CDR2 FQGNSA. This chain's CDR3 is CASSFMATSTDTQYF. CDR3 bases: TGTGCCAGCAGCTTTATGGCAACTAGCACAGATACGCAGTATTTT.

For this clone: Germline is not matched at one junction end, which may reflect a read error. The genes are TRBV5-1 and TRBJ2-5; 13 bases are a match to TRBD2. This CDR3 is built from 16 residues. Germline values: CDR1 SGHRS, CDR2 YFSETQ. DNA for the CDR3: TGCGCCAGCACCTTGCGGACTAGCGGGAGCCCAGAGACCCAGTACTTC. This encodes CASTLRTSGSPETQYF.

The J gene is TRBJ2-5, the V gene TRBV2; D not resolved. V lost 3 bases and J 5 bases, leaving 13 bases between the germline ends. CDR1 is SNHLY and CDR2 is FYNNEI in the germline V gene. CDR3 length equals 14 residues. Here the CDR3 reads CASSELADWETQYF. The DNA for the CDR3 is TGTGCCAGCAGTGAGTTGGCAGACTGGGAGACCCAGTACTTC.

The chain employs TRBV19 and TRBJ2-7, with 9 bases matching TRBD1. This CDR3 has 14 amino acids. CDR1 is LNHDA and CDR2 is SQIVND in the germline V gene (reference sequence). Unmatched junction bases numbered 3, after V lost 5 bases and J lost 1 base. The CDR3 protein is CASSLDRGSYEQYF. The CDR3 DNA reads as TGTGCCAGTAGTTTGGACAGGGGTTCCTACGAGCAGTACTTC.

This rearrangement joins TRBV11-3 to TRBJ2-3, with TRBD1 matching 7 bases. Germline CDR1 and CDR2: SGHNT and YENEEA. The CDR3 has 16 residues. The J segment lost 5 bases and the V segment lost 5 bases, leaving 13 bases of the junction unmatched. CDR3 region: CASSQWDSEGEDTQYF. The CDR3 coding sequence is TGTGCCAGCAGCCAGTGGGACAGTGAGGGAGAAGATACGCAGTATTTT.

The chain is built from TRBV7-6 and TRBJ1-4, with 10 bases aligning to TRBD1. The CDR3 is 15 residues long. Germline CDR1 and CDR2: SGHVS and FNYEAQ. J was trimmed by 6 bases and V by 6 bases; bases with no gene match: 7. The CDR3 DNA follows: TGTGCCAGCAGTCCCCTGGGGACAGGGGATGAAAAACTGTTTTTT. Amino acids: CASSPLGTGDEKLFF.

This chain joins TRBV5-5 and TRBJ2-3; 8 nucleotides line up with TRBD2. CDR1 and CDR2 (germline): SGHKS, YYEKEE (reference sequence). The CDR3 has 15 residues. J was trimmed by 1 base and V by 1 base; bases with no gene match: 2. The CDR3 DNA sequence: TGTGCCAGCAGCTTGTGGCGGGAGGGCACAGATACGCAGTATTTT. This gives the protein CASSLWREGTDTQYF.

This clone was counted a single time. The rearrangement uses TRBV5-1 and TRBJ1-4; D is undetermined. CDR1 and CDR2 (germline): SGHRS, YFSETQ. Trimming left V 4 bases short and J 7 bases short, with 17 bases between. The CDR3 contains 15 residues. The CDR3 here is CASSGGLWGSEKLFF. DNA of the CDR3: TGCGCCAGCAGCGGCGGACTCTGGGGTAGTGAAAAACTGTTTTTT.

This chain uses TRBV5-6 with TRBJ2-2; no clear D gene. The germline gives CDR1 SGHDT, CDR2 YYEEEE. Trimming took 1 base from V and 8 from J, leaving 12 bases between them. The CDR3 has 14 amino acids. Here the CDR3 reads CASSLSITRGELFF. The CDR3 DNA is TGTGCCAGCAGCTTGTCTATTACGAGAGGGGAGCTGTTTTTT.

The CDR3 DNA reads as TGCGCCAGCAGCCTGGAGGCGGGGGCAGCCTACGAGCAGTACTTC. Its protein is CASSLEAGAAYEQYF. The J gene is TRBJ2-7, the V gene TRBV5-1; D perhaps matches TRBD2 (7 bases). Germline-derived CDR1 and CDR2 are SGHRS and YFSETQ. The CDR3 runs 15 residues. V gave up 4 bases and J gave up 2 bases, with 16 bases separating them.

This clone has just a few counts. The chain recombines TRBV6-5 with TRBJ1-3; D might be TRBD1 (5 bases). The V and J ends lost 6 bases and 1 base respectively, with 13 bases between them. CDR1 is MNHEY and CDR2 is SVGAGI in the germline V gene. CDR3 length equals 15 residues. CDR3 bases: TGTGCCAGCAGACAAGACAGTCCATCTGGAAACACCATATATTTT. Translating it yields CASRQDSPSGNTIYF.

The count of this clone is one. The rearrangement uses TRBV10-3 and TRBJ2-2; 7 bases are shared with TRBD1. V was clipped by 4 bases and J by 3 bases; unmatched bases: 5. This CDR3 comprises 15 residues. CDR1 and CDR2 (germline): ENHRY, SYGVKD. In DNA form, the CDR3 reads TGTGCCATCAGTGGAGGGGACAGTCACACCGGGGAGCTGTTTTTT. As protein: CAISGGDSHTGELFF.